This T cell receptor (beta chain) was found in a study of T cell responses to AZD1222 COVID-19 vaccine. Overall study: Second-dose intervals of approximately 4 or approximately 12 weeks were pooled. Regarding the study as a whole: Unmutated variant regions are reportedly the target of nearly half of TCRs that are spike-specific. The peak T cell response came first, and repertoires were sampled only after it. Donors were largely white British and mainly female; clonal diversity was possibly underestimated.

Concerning this clone: The target antigen is unknown.

The CDR3 has 16 amino acids. The V gene end was trimmed by 1 base and the J gene end by 3 bases; junction bases not matched to a gene: 9. CDR1 and CDR2 (germline): MNHNS, SASEGT. The protocol was immunoSEQ multiplex PCR, while the TCRdb copy is restricted to in-frame clones and leaves out a portion. The sample consists of approximately 120,000 clones, over 90% of them appearing once. The chain is built from TRBV6-1 and TRBJ2-7; the match to TRBD1 covers 7 bases. This TCR was sampled from an adult in good health. The material was peripheral blood, obtained on day 0 of AZD1222 vaccination. The chain's CDR3 is CASSEETGSPYYEQYF. The CDR3 coding sequence is TGTGCCAGCAGTGAAGAGACAGGGTCACCGTACTACGAGCAGTACTTC.